These 2 T cell receptor beta chains share one sample of origin, sequenced in a study of T-cell reconstitution after alpha-beta-depleted transplantation in children. Library preparation (for TCRbeta) was performed with unique molecular identifiers. TCRdb re-called the PCR reads with MiXCR, one entry per CDR3 protein. The repertoire has around 270,000 distinct CDR3 sequences, 10% of them found once; the top ten carry less than 8%. This specimen consisted of PBMCs, obtained before TCRalphabeta/CD19-depleted stem cell transplant. Receptor source: a boy less than two years old with acute myeloid leukemia, due to receive a stem cell transplant.

The chain has TRBV15 and TRBJ1-6; 7 bases are a match to TRBD1. The CDR3 length is 16 residues. CDR1 LNHNV and CDR2 YYDKDF come from the germline V gene (reference sequence). J lost 7 bases, V lost 0 bases, and 6 bases had no gene match. CDR3 sequence (DNA): TGTGCCACCAGCAGAGATCGTGCAGGGGGGAATTCACCCCTCCACTTT. It is translated as CATSRDRAGGNSPLHF.

Concerning this clonotype itself: A much larger clone lies a single base off, so this may be a read error. This sequence joins TRBV7-3 and TRBJ2-3, with D possibly matching TRBD1 (6 bases). Per the germline V gene, CDR1 is SGHTA and CDR2 is FQGTGA. The CDR3 length is 14 residues. Trimming removed 4 bases from V and 4 bases from J, with 12 bases in between. CDR3 loop: CASSSGQNADTQYF. In nucleotides, the CDR3 is TGTGCCAGCAGCTCTGGACAGAACGCAGATACGCAGTATTTT.